This TCR beta chain was documented in a study of blood T cell repertoires in COVID-19. Study-level background: From T cells, B-cell-depleted T cells, or PBMCs came the material, which was cDNA or gDNA.

The CDR3 runs 15 residues. From germline, CDR1 is LGHNA and CDR2 YSLEER. J was trimmed by 8 bases and V by 0 bases; bases with no gene match: 6. Clones were read by immunoSEQ multiplex PCR, and TCRdb kept only the in-frame ones, dropping some. The sample has roughly 100,000 clones, roughly 80% seen once. The sample taken for sequencing was peripheral blood. The chain employs TRBV4-3 and TRBJ2-3, with TRBD2 matching 9 bases. The sequence derives from a man aged 60 to 69 with acute or convalescent COVID-19. The CDR3 DNA reads TGCGCCAGCAGCCAAGATCAGCGGGAGGTGGGTACGCAGTATTTT. It yields the protein CASSQDQREVGTQYF.